This TCR beta chain was sequenced for a study of tissue T cells after allogeneic stem cell transplantation. CDR3 sequences, V/J genes, frequencies and template counts came from survey-depth TCRbeta sequencing. The protocol was immunoSEQ multiplex PCR, while the TCRdb copy is restricted to in-frame clones and leaves out a portion. The sample yields 6,000 or so clones, approximately 52% seen once. General study results and limits: Only a limited share of tissue TCRs appeared in blood or spleen. Which tissue TCRs were alloreactive or antigen-specific was not determined. Some clones might be persisting host cells.

Details on this clone: The antigen is unknown. Each gene name is a mouse one. The read gets to within 1 residue of the CDR3 end, and the germline J gene fills in the rest.

Time point meaning: mouse harvest day 7 after allogeneic transplant. Each mouse received 10^7 T-cell-depleted marrow cells plus 10^6 splenic CD5+ T cells by tail vein. The CDR3 has 14 amino acids. CDR1 and CDR2 (germline): KGHPV, FQNQEV (reference sequence). V shed 5 bases and J shed 0 bases, with 9 bases lying between them. The clonotype comes from a female BALB/c mouse given C57BL/6 T cells with graft-versus-host disease after an allogeneic hematopoietic cell transplant. V usage is TRBV26 and J usage is TRBJ2-3; D is unresolved. The specimen sequenced was gut tissue. The CDR3 protein is CASSGPSSAETLYF. The covered CDR3 bases are TGTGCCAGCAGTGGGCCGTCTAGTGCAGAAACGCTGTAT. Variable domain in full (rest from reference TRBV26 and TRBJ2-3): NSKVIQTPRYLVKGQGQKAKMRCIPEKGHPVVFWYQQNKNNEFKFLINFQNQEVLQQIDMTEKRFSAECPSNSPCSLEIQSSEAGDSALYLCASSGPSSAETLYFGSGTRLTVL.